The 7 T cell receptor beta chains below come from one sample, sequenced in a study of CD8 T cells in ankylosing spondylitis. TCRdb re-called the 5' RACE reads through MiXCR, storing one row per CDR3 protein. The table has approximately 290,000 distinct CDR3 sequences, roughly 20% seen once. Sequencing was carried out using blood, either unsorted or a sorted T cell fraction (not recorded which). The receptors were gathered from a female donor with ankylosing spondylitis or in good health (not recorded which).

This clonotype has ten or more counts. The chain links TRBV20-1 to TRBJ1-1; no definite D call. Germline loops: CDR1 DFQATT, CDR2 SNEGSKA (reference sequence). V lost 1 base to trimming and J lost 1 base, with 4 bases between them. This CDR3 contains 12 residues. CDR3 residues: CSARGPNTEAFF. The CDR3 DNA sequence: TGCAGTGCTAGAGGACCGAACACTGAAGCTTTCTTT.

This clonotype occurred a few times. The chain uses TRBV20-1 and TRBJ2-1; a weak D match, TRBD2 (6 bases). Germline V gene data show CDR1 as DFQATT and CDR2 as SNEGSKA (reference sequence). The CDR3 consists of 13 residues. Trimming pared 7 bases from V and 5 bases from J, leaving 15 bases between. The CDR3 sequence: CSVTGEANNEQFF. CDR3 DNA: TGCAGTGTTACGGGAGAAGCAAACAATGAGCAGTTCTTC.

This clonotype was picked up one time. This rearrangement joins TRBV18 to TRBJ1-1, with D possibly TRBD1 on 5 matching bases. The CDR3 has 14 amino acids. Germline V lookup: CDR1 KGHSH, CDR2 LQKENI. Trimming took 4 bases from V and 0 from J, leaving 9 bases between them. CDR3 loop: CASSRGEVNTEAFF. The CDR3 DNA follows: TGTGCCAGCTCACGAGGGGAGGTGAACACTGAAGCTTTCTTT.

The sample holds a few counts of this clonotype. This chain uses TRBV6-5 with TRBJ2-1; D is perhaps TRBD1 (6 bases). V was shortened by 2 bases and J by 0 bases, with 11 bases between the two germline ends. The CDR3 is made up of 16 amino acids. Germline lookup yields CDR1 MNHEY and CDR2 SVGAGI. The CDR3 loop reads CASSYGGRPSYNEQFF. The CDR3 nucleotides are TGTGCCAGCAGTTACGGGGGCAGACCCTCCTACAATGAGCAGTTCTTC.

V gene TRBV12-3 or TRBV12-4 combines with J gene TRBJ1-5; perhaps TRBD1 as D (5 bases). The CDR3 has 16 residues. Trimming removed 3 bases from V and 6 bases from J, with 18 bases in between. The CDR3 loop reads CASSFPSGAGFQPQHF. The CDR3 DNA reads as TGTGCCAGCAGTTTCCCCTCCGGGGCAGGTTTTCAGCCCCAGCATTTT.

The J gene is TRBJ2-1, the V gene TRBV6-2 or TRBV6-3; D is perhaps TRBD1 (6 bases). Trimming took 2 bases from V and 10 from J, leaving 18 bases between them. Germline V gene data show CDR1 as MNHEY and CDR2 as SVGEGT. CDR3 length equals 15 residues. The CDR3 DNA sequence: TGTGCCAGCAGTTACGTCAAGGGGGAGCAGGGGGAGCAGTTCTTC. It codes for CASSYVKGEQGEQFF.

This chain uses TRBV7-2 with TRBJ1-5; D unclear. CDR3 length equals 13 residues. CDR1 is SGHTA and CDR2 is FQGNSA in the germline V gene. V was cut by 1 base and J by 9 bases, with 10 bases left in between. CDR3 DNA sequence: TGTGCCAGCAGCTTAGTCCTGGATCGGCCCCAGCATTTT. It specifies CASSLVLDRPQHF. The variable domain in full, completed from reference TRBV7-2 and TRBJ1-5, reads GAGVSQSPSNKVTEKGKDVELRCDPISGHTALYWYRQSLGQGLEFLIYFQGNSAPDKSGLPSDRFSAERTGGSVSTLTIQRTQQEDSAVYLCASSLVLDRPQHFGDGTRLSIL.